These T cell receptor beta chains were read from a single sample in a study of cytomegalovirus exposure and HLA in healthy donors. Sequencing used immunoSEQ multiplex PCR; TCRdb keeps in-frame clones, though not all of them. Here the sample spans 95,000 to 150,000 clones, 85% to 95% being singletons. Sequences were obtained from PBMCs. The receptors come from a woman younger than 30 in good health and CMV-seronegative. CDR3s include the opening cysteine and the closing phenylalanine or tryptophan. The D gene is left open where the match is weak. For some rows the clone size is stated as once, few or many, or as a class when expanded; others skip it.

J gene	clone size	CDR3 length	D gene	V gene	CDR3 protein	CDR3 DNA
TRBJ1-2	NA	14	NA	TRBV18	CASSPEIQNYGYTF	TGTGCCAGCTCACCAGAAATACAGAACTATGGCTACACCTTC
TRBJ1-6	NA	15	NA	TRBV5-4	CASSHPTEANSPLHF	TGTGCCAGCAGCCACCCGACAGAAGCTAATTCACCCCTCCACTTT
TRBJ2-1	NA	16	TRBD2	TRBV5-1	CASRGGTTSSYNEQFF	TGCGCCAGCCGCGGGGGAACCACGAGCTCCTACAATGAGCAGTTCTTC
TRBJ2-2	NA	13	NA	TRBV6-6	CASTEGVTGELFF	TGTGCCAGCACCGAGGGGGTCACCGGGGAGCTGTTTTTT
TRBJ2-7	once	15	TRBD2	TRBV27	CASSLVLAGASEQYF	TGTGCCAGCAGTTTAGTGTTGGCGGGAGCCTCCGAGCAGTACTTC
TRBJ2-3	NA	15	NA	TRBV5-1	CASSFWGRNTDTQYF	TGCGCCAGCAGCTTTTGGGGCAGAAATACAGATACGCAGTATTTT
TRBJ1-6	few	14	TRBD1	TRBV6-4	CASSDSTGGSPLHF	TGTGCCAGCAGTGACTCGACAGGGGGCTCACCCCTCCACTTT
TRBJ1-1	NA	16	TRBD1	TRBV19	CASLQGQGRMNTEAFF	TGTGCTAGCCTCCAAGGACAGGGGAGAATGAACACTGAAGCTTTCTTT
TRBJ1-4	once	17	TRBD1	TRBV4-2	CASSQDAGGQGNEKLFF	TGTGCCAGCAGCCAAGATGCGGGGGGACAGGGGAATGAAAAACTGTTTTTT
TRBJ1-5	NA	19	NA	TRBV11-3	CASSLDHRDQEQLNQPQHF	TGTGCCAGCAGCTTAGACCACAGGGATCAGGAGCAATTAAATCAGCCCCAGCATTTT
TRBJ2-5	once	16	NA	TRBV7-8	CASSLPSLHLEETQYF	TGTGCCAGCAGCCTCCCGTCCCTCCATTTAGAAGAGACCCAGTACTTC
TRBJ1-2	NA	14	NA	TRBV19	CASTGMGPDYGYTF	TGTGCCAGTACCGGAATGGGGCCGGACTATGGCTACACCTTC
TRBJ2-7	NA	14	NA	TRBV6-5	CASSPGALSYEQYF	TGTGCCAGCAGTCCAGGTGCCCTCTCCTACGAGCAGTACTTC
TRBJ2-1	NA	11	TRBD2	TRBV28	CATRTSYEQFF	TGTGCCACCAGGACTAGCTATGAGCAGTTCTTC
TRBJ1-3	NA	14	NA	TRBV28	CASSGPPSGNTIYF	TGTGCCAGCTCAGGGCCGCCCTCTGGAAACACCATATATTTT
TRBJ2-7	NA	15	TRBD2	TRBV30	CAWYGRASGGYEQYF	TGTGCCTGGTACGGTCGGGCCTCGGGGGGGTACGAGCAGTACTTC
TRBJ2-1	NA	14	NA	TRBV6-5	CASSNFQGGNEQFF	TGTGCCAGCAGTAATTTTCAGGGAGGCAATGAGCAGTTCTTC
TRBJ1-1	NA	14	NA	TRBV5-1	CASSLYEGDTEAFF	TGCGCCAGCAGCTTGTATGAGGGTGACACTGAAGCTTTCTTT
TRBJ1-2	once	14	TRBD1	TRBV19	CASSSRQGLYGYTF	TGTGCCAGTAGCAGTAGACAGGGGCTCTATGGCTACACCTTC
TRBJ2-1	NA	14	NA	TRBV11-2	CASSLDRGRNEQFF	TGTGCCAGCAGCTTAGACAGGGGCCGCAATGAGCAGTTCTTC
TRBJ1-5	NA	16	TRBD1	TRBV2	CASSERTGRPNQPQHF	TGTGCCAGCAGTGAGAGGACAGGGCGCCCAAATCAGCCCCAGCATTTT
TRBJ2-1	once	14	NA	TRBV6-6	CASARRESYNEQFF	TGTGCCAGCGCCCGTAGGGAGTCCTACAATGAGCAGTTCTTC
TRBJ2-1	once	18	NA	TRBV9	CASSARGERRYPRNEQFF	TGTGCCAGCAGCGCCAGGGGAGAGCGGCGCTACCCCCGGAATGAGCAGTTCTTC
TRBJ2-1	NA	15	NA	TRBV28	CASSPRGTRDNEQFF	TGTGCCAGCAGTCCCAGGGGGACTAGAGACAATGAGCAGTTCTTC
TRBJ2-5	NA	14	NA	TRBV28	CASSFVMGRETQYF	TGTGCCAGCAGTTTTGTGATGGGGCGAGAGACCCAGTACTTC
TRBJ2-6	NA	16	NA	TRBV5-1	CASSDGTNSGANVLTF	TGCGCCAGCAGCGACGGGACAAACTCTGGGGCCAACGTCCTGACTTTC
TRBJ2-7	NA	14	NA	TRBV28	CASSLSTIPYEQYF	TGTGCCAGCAGTTTATCTACGATACCCTACGAGCAGTACTTC
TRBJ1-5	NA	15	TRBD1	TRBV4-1	CASSIGTGDDQPQHF	TGCGCCAGCAGCATCGGGACAGGGGACGATCAGCCCCAGCATTTT
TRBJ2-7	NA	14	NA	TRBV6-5	CASSPDRIYYEQYF	TGTGCCAGCAGCCCCGACAGGATTTACTACGAGCAGTACTTC
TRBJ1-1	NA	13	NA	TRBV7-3	CASSPQGDTEAFF	TGTGCCAGCAGCCCCCAGGGTGACACTGAAGCTTTCTTT
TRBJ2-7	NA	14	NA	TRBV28	CASSGQSRVNEQYF	TGTGCCAGCAGCGGACAGTCTCGGGTAAACGAGCAGTACTTC
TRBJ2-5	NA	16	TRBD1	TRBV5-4	CASSKGKTGIQETQYF	TGTGCCAGCAGCAAAGGAAAGACAGGGATACAAGAGACCCAGTACTTC
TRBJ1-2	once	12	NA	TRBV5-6	CASTQGPYGYTF	TGTGCCAGCACACAGGGACCCTATGGCTACACCTTC
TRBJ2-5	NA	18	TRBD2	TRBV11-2	CASSFKQGTTHSRETQYF	TGTGCCAGCAGCTTTAAACAAGGGACTACGCACTCCAGGGAGACCCAGTACTTC
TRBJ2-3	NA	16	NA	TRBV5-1	CASSFSELLGTDTQYF	TGCGCCAGCAGCTTTAGTGAGCTATTAGGCACAGATACGCAGTATTTT
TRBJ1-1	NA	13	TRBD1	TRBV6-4	CASSRDRRSEAFF	TGTGCCAGCAGTAGGGACAGGAGGTCTGAAGCTTTCTTT
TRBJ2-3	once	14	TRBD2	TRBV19	CASRPGLAGDTQYF	TGTGCGAGTAGGCCGGGACTAGCGGGTGATACGCAGTATTTT
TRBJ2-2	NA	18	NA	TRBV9	CATSHSPGLAFNTGELFF	TGTGCCACCTCACACTCCCCCGGGCTAGCATTTAACACCGGGGAGCTGTTTTTT
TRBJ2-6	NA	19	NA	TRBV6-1	CASSEALQGGRSGANVLTF	TGTGCCAGCAGTGAAGCGCTTCAGGGGGGAAGATCTGGGGCCAACGTCCTGACTTTC
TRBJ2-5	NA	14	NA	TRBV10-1	CASSSTGFGETQYF	TGCGCCAGCAGTTCAACAGGGTTCGGGGAGACCCAGTACTTC
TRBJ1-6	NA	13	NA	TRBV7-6	CASSLSVNSPLHF	TGTGCCAGCAGCTTATCGGTGAATTCACCCCTCCACTTT
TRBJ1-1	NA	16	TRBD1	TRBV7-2	CASSFSGQGANTEAFF	TGTGCCAGCAGCTTTTCGGGACAGGGGGCGAACACTGAAGCTTTCTTT
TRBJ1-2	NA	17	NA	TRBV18	CASSPATQGSGNYGYTF	TGTGCCAGCTCACCAGCGACTCAGGGGTCGGGGAACTATGGCTACACCTTC
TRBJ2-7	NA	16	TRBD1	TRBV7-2	CASSLTGGLSSYEQYF	TGTGCCAGCAGCCTTACAGGGGGCCTATCTTCCTACGAGCAGTACTTC
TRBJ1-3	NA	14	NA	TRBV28	CASSPSGSGNTIYF	TGTGCCAGCAGTCCTAGCGGCTCTGGAAACACCATATATTTT
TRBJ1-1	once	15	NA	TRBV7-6	CASSFDIRGGTEAFF	TGTGCCAGCAGCTTTGATATCAGGGGCGGCACTGAAGCTTTCTTT
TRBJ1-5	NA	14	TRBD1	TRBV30	CAWSPDRGNQPQHF	TGTGCCTGGAGTCCCGACAGGGGCAATCAGCCCCAGCATTTT
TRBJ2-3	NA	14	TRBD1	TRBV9	CASSATGYTDTQYF	TGTGCCAGCAGCGCGACAGGGTACACAGATACGCAGTATTTT
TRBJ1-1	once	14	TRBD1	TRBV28	CASTRDRANTEAFF	TGTGCCAGCACACGCGACAGGGCCAACACTGAAGCTTTCTTT
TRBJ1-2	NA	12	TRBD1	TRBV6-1	CASSDRGNGYTF	TGTGCCAGCAGTGACAGGGGGAATGGCTACACCTTC
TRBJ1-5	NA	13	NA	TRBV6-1	CASSLTENQPQHF	TGTGCCAGCAGCTTGACAGAGAATCAGCCCCAGCATTTT